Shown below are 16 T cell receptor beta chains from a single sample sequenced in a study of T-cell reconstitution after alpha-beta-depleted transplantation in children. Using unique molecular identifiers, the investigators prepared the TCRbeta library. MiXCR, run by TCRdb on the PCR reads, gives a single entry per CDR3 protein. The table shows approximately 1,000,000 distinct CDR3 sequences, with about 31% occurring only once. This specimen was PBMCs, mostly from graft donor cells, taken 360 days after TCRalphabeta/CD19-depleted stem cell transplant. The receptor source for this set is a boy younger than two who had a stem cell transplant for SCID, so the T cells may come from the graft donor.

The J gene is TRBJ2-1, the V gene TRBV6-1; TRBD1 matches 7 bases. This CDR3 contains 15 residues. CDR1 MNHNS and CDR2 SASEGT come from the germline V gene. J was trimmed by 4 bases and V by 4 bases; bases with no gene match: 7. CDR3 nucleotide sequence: TGTGCCAGCAGTGTGGGACAGCCAAATTACAATGAGCAGTTCTTC. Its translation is CASSVGQPNYNEQFF.

The chain's CDR3 is CASSQDRGQYTEAFF. DNA for the CDR3: TGCGCCAGCAGCCAAGATAGAGGGCAGTACACTGAAGCTTTCTTT. V usage is TRBV4-1 and J usage is TRBJ1-1; D call uncertain. The CDR3 is made up of 15 amino acids. The V gene's germline CDR1 is MGHRA and CDR2 YSYEKL. The V end was cut by 0 bases, the J end by 3 bases, with 11 bases between.

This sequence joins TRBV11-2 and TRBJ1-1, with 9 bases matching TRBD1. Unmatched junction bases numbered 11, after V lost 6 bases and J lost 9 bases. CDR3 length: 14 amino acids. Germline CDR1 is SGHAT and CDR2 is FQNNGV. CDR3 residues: CASSVTGTGFKAFF. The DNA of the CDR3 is TGTGCCAGCAGTGTAACCGGGACAGGGTTTAAAGCTTTCTTT.

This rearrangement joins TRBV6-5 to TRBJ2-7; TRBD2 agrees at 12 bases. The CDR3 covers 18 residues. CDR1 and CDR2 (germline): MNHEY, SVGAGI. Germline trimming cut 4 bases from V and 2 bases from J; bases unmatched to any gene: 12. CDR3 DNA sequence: TGTGCCAGCAGTTCGGGACTAGCGGGCGGCTTTACCACCTACGAGCAGTACTTC. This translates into CASSSGLAGGFTTYEQYF.

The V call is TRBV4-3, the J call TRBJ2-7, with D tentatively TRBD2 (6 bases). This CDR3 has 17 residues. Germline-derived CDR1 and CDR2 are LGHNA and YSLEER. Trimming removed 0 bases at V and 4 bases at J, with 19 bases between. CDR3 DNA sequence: TGCGCCAGCAGCCAAGATCTAGCGCTGCATTCCTTTTACGAGCAGTACTTC. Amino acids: CASSQDLALHSFYEQYF.

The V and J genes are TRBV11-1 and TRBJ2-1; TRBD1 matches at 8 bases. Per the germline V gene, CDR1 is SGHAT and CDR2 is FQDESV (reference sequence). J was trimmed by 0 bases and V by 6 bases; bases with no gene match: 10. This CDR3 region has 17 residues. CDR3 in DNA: TGTGCCAGCAGGCCGCGACAGGGGACGAGCTCCTACAATGAGCAGTTCTTC. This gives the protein CASRPRQGTSSYNEQFF.

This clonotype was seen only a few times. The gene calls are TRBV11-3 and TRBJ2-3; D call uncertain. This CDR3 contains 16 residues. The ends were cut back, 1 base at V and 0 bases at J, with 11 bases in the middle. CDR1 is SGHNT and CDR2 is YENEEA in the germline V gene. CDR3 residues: CASSLGLPASTDTQYF. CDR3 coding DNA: TGTGCCAGCAGCTTAGGACTCCCGGCTAGCACAGATACGCAGTATTTT.

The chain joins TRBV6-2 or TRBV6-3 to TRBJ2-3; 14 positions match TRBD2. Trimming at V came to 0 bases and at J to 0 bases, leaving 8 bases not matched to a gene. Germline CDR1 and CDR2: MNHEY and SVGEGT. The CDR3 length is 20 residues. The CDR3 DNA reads TGTGCCAGCAGTTACTCGTTTAGGACTAGCGGGGGGCGAAGCACAGATACGCAGTATTTT. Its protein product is CASSYSFRTSGGRSTDTQYF.

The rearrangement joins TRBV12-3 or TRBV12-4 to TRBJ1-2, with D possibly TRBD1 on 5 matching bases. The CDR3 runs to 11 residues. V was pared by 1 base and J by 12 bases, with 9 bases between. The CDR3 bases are TGTGCCAGCAGTTTAGGGGGAGGGGACACCTTC. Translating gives CASSLGGGDTF.

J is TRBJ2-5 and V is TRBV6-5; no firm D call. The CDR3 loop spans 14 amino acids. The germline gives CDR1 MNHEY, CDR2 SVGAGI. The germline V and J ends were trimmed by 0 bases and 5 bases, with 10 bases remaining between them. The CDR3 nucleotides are TGTGCCAGCAGTTACTCGATCCAAAGGGAGACCCAGTACTTC. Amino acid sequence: CASSYSIQRETQYF.

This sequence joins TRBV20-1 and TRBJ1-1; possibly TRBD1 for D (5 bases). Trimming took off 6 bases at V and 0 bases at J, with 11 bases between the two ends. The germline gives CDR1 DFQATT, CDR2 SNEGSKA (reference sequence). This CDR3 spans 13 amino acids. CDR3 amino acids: CSAPGRLNTEAFF. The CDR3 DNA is TGCAGTGCCCCGGGACGGTTGAACACTGAAGCTTTCTTT.

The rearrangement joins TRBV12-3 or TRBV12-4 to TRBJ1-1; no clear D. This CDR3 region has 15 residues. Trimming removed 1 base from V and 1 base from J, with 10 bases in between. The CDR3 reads CASSLGRAANTEAFF. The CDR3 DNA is TGTGCCAGCAGTTTAGGGCGGGCGGCGAACACTGAAGCTTTCTTT.

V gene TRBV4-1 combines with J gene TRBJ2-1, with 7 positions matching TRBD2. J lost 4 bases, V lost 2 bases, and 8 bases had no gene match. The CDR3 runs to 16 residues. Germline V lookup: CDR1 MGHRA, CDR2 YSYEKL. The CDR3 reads CASSQFGLAAYNEQFF. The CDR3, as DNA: TGCGCCAGCAGCCAATTCGGCCTAGCGGCATACAATGAGCAGTTCTTC.

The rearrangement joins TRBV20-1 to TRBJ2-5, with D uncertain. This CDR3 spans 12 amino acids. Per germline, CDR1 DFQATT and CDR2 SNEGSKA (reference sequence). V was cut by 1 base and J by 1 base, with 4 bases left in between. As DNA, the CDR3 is TGCAGTGCTAGAGGCCCCCAAGAGACCCAGTACTTC. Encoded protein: CSARGPQETQYF.

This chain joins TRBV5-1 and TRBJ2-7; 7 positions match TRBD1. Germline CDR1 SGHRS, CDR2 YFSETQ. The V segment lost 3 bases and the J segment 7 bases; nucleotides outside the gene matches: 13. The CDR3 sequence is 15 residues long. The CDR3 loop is CASSSEGQFLREQYF. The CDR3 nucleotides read TGCGCCAGCAGCTCCGAGGGACAGTTCTTAAGGGAGCAGTACTTC.

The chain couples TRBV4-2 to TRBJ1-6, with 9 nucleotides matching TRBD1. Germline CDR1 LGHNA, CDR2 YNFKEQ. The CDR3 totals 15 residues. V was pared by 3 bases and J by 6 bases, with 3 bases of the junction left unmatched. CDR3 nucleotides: TGTGCCAGCAGCCACGGGACAGGGAGTAATTCACCCCTCCACTTT. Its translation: CASSHGTGSNSPLHF.